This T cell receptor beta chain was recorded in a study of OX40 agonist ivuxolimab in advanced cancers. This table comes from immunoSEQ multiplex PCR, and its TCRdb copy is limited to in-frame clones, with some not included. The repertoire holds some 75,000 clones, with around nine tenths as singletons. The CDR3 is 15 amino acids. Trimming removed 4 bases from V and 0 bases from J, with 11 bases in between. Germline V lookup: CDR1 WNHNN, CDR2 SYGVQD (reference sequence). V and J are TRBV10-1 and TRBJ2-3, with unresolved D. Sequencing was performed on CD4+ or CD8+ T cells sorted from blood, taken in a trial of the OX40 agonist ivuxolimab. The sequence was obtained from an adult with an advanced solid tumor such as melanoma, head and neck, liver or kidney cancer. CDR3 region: CASSGGRSSTDTQYF. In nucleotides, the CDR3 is TGCGCCAGCAGTGGAGGCCGATCTAGCACAGATACGCAGTATTTT.